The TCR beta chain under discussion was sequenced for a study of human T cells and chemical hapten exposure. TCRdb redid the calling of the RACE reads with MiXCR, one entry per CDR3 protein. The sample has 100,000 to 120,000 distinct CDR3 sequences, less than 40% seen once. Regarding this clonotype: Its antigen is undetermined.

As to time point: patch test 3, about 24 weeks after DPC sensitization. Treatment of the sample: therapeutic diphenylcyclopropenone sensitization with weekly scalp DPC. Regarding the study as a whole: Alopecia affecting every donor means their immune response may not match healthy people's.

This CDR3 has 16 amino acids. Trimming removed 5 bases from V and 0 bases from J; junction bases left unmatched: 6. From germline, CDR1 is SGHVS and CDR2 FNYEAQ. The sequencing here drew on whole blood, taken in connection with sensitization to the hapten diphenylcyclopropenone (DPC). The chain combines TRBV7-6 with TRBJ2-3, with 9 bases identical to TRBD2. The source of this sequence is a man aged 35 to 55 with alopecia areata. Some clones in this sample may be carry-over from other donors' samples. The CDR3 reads CASSHRLADSTDTQYF. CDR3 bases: TGTGCCAGCAGCCACAGACTAGCGGATAGCACAGATACGCAGTATTTT.